This T cell receptor beta chain comes out of a study of blood T cells in healthy people across ages (dated by TCRdb to the mid-2010s). At the level of the whole study: In model experiments, template switching captured about one uniquely barcoded TCR beta cDNA molecule for every two T cells. Two additional independent replicas of 1 million unique cDNA reads from the same blood draw were analyzed for two donors (one aged 18 to 30 and one aged 80 or older). The donors were divided into four age groups: young (average about 15 years), middle-aged (approximately 39), aged (about 60) and long-lived (82). Using deep sequencing normalized with unique cDNA molecular identifiers, the study measured how TCR beta repertoire diversity changes with age. Donors of different ages were randomly distributed across sequencing lanes to avoid experimental bias. Beyond this particular receptor, the publication reports: Compared with the aged group, the long-lived group had more naive CD4+ T cells, fewer expanded clones and increased TCR diversity, a pattern suggesting age selection. Since profiling was done on bulk unsorted PBMCs, naive and antigen-experienced compartments could not be conclusively compared. Estimates of total diversity based on one million sequenced T cells were considered lower bounds and underestimates. The percentage of naive T cells measured by flow cytometry correlated strongly with observed TCR beta diversity. As age increased, observed TCR beta diversity per million T cells dropped in a roughly linear way, and a significant reduction was already evident by age around 41. The CMV infection status of donors was not known, potentially confounding age-related changes in expanded clonotypes.

This clonotype was detected a few times. Its antigen specificity is not known. Base qualities are not provided; no much larger clone lies one nucleotide away. Donors were approximately 42 systemically healthy Caucasian individuals from Russia aged roughly 6 to 100 years. Each donor gave ten milliliters of peripheral blood, drawn into EDTA-treated Vacutainer tubes. Ficoll-Paque density-gradient centrifugation was used to isolate PBMCs, with at least 7 million per sample. Total RNA, at least 6 micrograms per sample, was extracted from PBMCs with Trizol reagent. For every donor, flow cytometry on a PBMC aliquot measured the percentage of naive CD45RAhigh/CD27high T cells. The cysteine opens and the phenylalanine closes a CDR3 of 16 amino acids. CDR3 DNA is the only sequence kept; it has 48 bases, read in frame from the first base. Based on the germline V gene, the CDR1 and CDR2 sequences are SGHTA and FQGNSA. The germline ends are 6 bases apart after V is trimmed by 0 bases and J by 0 bases.

The library was produced with 5' RACE. Sequencing took place on an Illumina HiSeq 2500. A second PCR of about 7 to 12 cycles was run with a J-beta primer mix and a sample-barcoded 5' primer. A unique molecular identifier was introduced onto each TCR beta cDNA molecule by a template-switch 5' adaptor carrying 12 random nucleotides. At least 2.5 million CDR3-containing paired-end reads were obtained from each sample. All of the RNA was converted into first-strand cDNA using the Mint cDNA synthesis kit, with a TRBC-specific oligonucleotide serving as the primer. Following uracil-DNA glycosylase treatment, all cDNA underwent a first 18-cycle PCR with the universal primers M1SS and BC2_uni_R. Per the authors' processing: For normalization, 1 million high-quality reads, each with a distinct molecular identifier, were randomly selected from each sample. Instead of being binned into consensus sequences, reads that shared molecular identifiers were thrown out. CDR3 identification, clonotype clustering and error correction used MiTCR with a Q25 quality threshold and the strictest error-elimination algorithm. A nonparametric unseen species model using Euler transformation provided a lower-bound estimate of total TCR beta diversity. TCRdb reworked the public reads: Q25 trimming with fastp, MiXCR clone assembly, productive beta chains retained. Every entry covers one CDR3 protein and lists the most common genes and DNA from its rows. TCRdb, rather than the study authors, made the V and J calls. Here the sample has 1.5 million to 2 million distinct CDR3 sequences; 40% to 55% occur a single time. The top ten clonotypes cover roughly 2% of the sample.

The specimen was blood. This receptor chain uses TRBV7-2 and TRBJ2-6; no D segment can be confidently identified. This receptor was obtained from a woman aged 40 to 49 in good health. The DNA sequence is as follows: TGTGCCAGCAGCTTAGCGCAGGTCTCTGGGGCCAACGTCCTGACTTTC. Its product reads: CASSLAQVSGANVLTF.